This record concerns one T cell receptor (beta chain) sequence. Its antigen remains unidentified. The source of the sample is a study of cytomegalovirus exposure and HLA in healthy donors. Study-level results: Follow-up analysis later connected one missense variant in DCLRE1C with trimming of TCR beta V- and J-genes. In a later analysis, common viral pathogens appeared linked to several of the most significant clusters.

The PCR employed 60 Vbeta primers together with 13 Jbeta primers. The repertoire was sequenced with immunoSEQ multiplex PCR; TCRdb's copy has only in-frame clones and lacks some. Among around 170,000 clones listed, around 81% were seen once. CDR3 length: 16 amino acids. Germline CDR1 MNHEY, CDR2 SVGAGI. J gave up 1 base and V 4 bases, and 6 bases lay outside the gene matches. This receptor was obtained from a man aged 35-49 years in good health and CMV-seronegative. Material for sequencing was PBMCs. The chain recombines TRBV6-5 with TRBJ2-2; 7 bases are shared with TRBD2. The CDR3 protein is CASSSFAGVNTGELFF. The DNA of the CDR3 is TGTGCCAGCAGTTCGTTCGCGGGGGTGAACACCGGGGAGCTGTTTTTT.